This T cell receptor beta chain came from a study of cytomegalovirus exposure and HLA in healthy donors. With 60 Vbeta and 13 Jbeta primers, the PCR was carried out. Data came from immunoSEQ multiplex PCR; TCRdb stores just in-frame clones and leaves some out. In the table there are about 120,000 clones, 77% of which are singletons. V gave up 6 bases and J gave up 4 bases; unmatched junction bases: 7. The CDR3 covers 14 residues. Germline V gene lookup returns CDR1 SGHRS and CDR2 YFSETQ. The V and J genes are TRBV5-1 and TRBJ1-3; 7 bases align to TRBD1. The source material was PBMCs. The source of this sequence is a man aged 35-49 years in good health and CMV-seropositive. This CDR3 is CASTTGTAGNTIYF. The CDR3 DNA is TGCGCCAGCACAACCGGGACAGCCGGAAACACCATATATTTT.